These 2 T cell receptor beta chains came from one sample sequenced in a study of blood T cells in healthy people across ages. It was with a sample-barcoded 5' primer and a J-beta primer mix that a second PCR of about 6 to 12 cycles was run. TCRdb reprocessed the 5' RACE reads via MiXCR and lists one record per CDR3 protein. Of about 630,000 distinct CDR3 sequences listed, around 21% are singletons. The specimen sequenced was blood. These receptors came from a man aged 70-80 years in good health.

V and J are TRBV6-1 and TRBJ2-5; D uncertain. The germline CDR1 and CDR2 sequences are MNHNS and SASEGT. Between the trimmed V and J ends, which lost 4 bases and 3 bases, there was a span of 9 bases. The CDR3 length is 13 residues. In DNA, the CDR3 is TGTGCCAGCAGTGTGGCACCAGAAGAGACCCAGTACTTC. Translating gives CASSVAPEETQYF.

This clonotype was counted only a few times. The rearrangement uses TRBV7-6 and TRBJ1-1; D is perhaps TRBD1 (6 bases). The germline gives CDR1 SGHVS, CDR2 FNYEAQ. CDR3 length: 14 residues. V was cut by 5 bases and J by 0 bases, with 10 bases left in between. As DNA, the CDR3 is TGTGCCAGCAGCGCCGGGGGGCTGAACACTGAAGCTTTCTTT. Protein: CASSAGGLNTEAFF. Full variable domain (outside the CDR3, taken from reference TRBV7-6 and TRBJ1-1): GAGVSQSPRYKVTKRGQDVALRCDPISGHVSLYWYRQALGQGPEFLTYFNYEAQQDKSGLPNDRFSAERPEGSISTLTIQRTEQRDSAMYRCASSAGGLNTEAFFGQGTRLTVV.